This record covers a single TCR beta chain. The sample originates from a study of T-cell memory formation after mild COVID-19. The V gene lost 6 bases and the J gene lost 4 bases, with 21 bases spanning the gap. Germline loops: CDR1 MNHNY, CDR2 SVGAGI (reference sequence). CDR3 length: 17 residues. A single record per CDR3 protein comes from TCRdb applying MiXCR to the 5' RACE reads. In the table there are approximately 350,000 distinct CDR3 sequences, around 13% of which are singletons. The sequence came from a man younger than 35 who had mild COVID-19 (a few samples of this study predate the infection). Cell type and time point are not known. The chain uses TRBV6-6 and TRBJ1-4; TRBD1 might be the D (5 bases). Sequenced sample: PBMCs or a T cell subset sorted from them (not recorded which). This CDR3 reads CASSYPDRQRNNEKLFF. The CDR3 DNA is TGTGCCAGCAGCTATCCCGATCGACAGAGGAATAATGAAAAACTGTTTTTT.